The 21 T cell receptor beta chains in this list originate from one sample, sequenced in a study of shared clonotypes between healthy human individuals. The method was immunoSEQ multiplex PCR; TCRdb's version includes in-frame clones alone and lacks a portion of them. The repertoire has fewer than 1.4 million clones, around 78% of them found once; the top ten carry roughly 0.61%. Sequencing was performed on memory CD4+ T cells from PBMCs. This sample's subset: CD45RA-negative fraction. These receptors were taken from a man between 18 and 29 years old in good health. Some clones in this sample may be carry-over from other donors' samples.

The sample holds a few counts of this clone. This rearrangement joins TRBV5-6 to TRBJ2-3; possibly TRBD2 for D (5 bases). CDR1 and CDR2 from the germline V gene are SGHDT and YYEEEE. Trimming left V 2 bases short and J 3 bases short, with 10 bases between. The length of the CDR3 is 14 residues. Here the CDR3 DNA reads TGTGCCAGCAGCTTACTACCGGGGACAGATACGCAGTATTTT. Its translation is CASSLLPGTDTQYF.

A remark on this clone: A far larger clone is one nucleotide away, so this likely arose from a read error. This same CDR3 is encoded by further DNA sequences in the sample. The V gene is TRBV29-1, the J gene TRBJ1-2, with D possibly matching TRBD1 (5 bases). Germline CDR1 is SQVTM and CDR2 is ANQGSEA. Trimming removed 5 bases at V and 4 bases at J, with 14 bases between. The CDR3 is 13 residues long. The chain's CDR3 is CSVSTGSGYGYTF. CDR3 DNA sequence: TGCAGCGTTTCCACAGGATCGGGCTATGGCTACACCTTC.

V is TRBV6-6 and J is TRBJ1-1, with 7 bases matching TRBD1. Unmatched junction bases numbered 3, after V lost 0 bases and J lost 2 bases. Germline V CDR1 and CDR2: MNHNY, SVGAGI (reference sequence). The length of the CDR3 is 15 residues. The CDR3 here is CASSYSTGVNTEAFF. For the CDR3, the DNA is TGTGCCAGCAGTTACTCCACAGGGGTTAACACTGAAGCTTTCTTT.

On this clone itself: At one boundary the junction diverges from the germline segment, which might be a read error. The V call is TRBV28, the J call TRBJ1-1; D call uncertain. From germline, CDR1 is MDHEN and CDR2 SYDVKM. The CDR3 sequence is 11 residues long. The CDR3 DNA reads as TGTGCCAGCAGTTTAACCTCCGCTCAACACTTT. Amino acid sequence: CASSLTSAQHF.

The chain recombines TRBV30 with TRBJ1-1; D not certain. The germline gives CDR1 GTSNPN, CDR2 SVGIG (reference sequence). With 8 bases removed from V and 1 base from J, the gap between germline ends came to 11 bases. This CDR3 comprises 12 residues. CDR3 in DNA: TGTGCCCGGGCGGGGAGGAACACTGAAGCTTTCTTT. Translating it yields CARAGRNTEAFF.

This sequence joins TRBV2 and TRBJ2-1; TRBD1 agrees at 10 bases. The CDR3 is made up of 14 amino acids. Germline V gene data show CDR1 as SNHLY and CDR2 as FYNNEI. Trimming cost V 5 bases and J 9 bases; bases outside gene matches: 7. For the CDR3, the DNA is TGTGCCAGCAGTAAAGGGACAGGGGTGGGTGAGCAGTTCTTC. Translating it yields CASSKGTGVGEQFF. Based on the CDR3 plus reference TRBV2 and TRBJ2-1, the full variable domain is EPEVTQTPSHQVTQMGQEVILRCVPISNHLYFYWYRQILGQKVEFLVSFYNNEISEKSEIFDDQFSVERPDGSNFTLKIRSTKLEDSAMYFCASSKGTGVGEQFFGPGTRLTVL.

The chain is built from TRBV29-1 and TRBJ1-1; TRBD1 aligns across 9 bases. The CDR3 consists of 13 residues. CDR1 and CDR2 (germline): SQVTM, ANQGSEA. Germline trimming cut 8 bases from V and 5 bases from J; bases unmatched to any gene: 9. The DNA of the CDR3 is TGCAGCTTCGGGACAGGGAGAGGAACTGAAGCTTTCTTT. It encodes CSFGTGRGTEAFF.

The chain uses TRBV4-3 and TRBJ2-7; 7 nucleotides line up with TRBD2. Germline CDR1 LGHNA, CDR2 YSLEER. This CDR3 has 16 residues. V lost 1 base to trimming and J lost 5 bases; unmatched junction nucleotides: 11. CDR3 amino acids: CASSQGEGGDAHEQYF. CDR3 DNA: TGCGCCAGCAGCCAAGGGGAGGGCGGTGATGCCCACGAGCAGTACTTC.

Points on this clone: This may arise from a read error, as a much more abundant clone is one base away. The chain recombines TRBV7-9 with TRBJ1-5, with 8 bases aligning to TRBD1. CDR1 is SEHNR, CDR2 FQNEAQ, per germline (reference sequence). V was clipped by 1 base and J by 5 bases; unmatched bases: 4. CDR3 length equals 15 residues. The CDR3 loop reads CASSLGAGGDQPQHF. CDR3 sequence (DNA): TGTGCCAGCAGCTTAGGGGCAGGGGGCGATCAGCCCCAGCATTTT.

The CDR3 DNA is TGTGCCAGCTTTCGGGAGATGAACACTGAAGCTTTCTTT. Amino acid sequence: CASFREMNTEAFF. V is TRBV2 and J is TRBJ1-1; D is ambiguous. The V and J ends lost 8 bases and 0 bases respectively, with 10 bases between them. Germline V gene sequence: CDR1 SNHLY, CDR2 FYNNEI. The CDR3 covers 13 residues.

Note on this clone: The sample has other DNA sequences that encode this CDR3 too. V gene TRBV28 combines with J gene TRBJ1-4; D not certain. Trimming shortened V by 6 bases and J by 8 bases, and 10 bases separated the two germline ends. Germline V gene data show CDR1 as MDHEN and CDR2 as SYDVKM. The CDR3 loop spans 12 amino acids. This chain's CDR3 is CASRQGGEKLFF. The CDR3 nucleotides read TGTGCCAGCAGACAAGGAGGGGAAAAACTGTTTTTT.

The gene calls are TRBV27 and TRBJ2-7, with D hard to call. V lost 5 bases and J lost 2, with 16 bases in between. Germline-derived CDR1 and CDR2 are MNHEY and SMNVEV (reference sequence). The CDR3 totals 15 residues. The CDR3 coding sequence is TGTGCCAGCAGTCCCCCGGGCCCTCACACCTACGAGCAGTACTTC. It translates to CASSPPGPHTYEQYF.

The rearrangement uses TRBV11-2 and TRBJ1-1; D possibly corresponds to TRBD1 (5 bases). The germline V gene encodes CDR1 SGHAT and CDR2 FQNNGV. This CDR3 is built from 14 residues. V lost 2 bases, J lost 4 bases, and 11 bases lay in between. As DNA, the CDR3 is TGTGCCAGCAGCTTAATCGGGGGAGTCACTGAAGCTTTCTTT. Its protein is CASSLIGGVTEAFF.

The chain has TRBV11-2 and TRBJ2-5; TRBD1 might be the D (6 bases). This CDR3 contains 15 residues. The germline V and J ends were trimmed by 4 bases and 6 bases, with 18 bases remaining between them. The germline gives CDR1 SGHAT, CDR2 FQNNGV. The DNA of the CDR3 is TGTGCCAGCAGCTGGGGCCAGGGACATTCCAAGACCCAGTACTTC. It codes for CASSWGQGHSKTQYF.

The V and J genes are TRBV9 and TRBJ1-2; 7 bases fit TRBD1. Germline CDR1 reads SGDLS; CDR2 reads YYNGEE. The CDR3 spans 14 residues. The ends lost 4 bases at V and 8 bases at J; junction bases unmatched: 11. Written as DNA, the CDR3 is TGTGCCAGCAGCCCAGGGGGTAAGGGTTACGGCTACACCTTC. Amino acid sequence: CASSPGGKGYGYTF.

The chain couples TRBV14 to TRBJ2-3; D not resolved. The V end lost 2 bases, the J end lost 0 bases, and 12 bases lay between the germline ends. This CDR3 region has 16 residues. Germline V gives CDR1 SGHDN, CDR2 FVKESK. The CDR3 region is CASSQIGPESTDTQYF. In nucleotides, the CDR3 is TGTGCCAGCAGCCAAATCGGTCCTGAGAGCACAGATACGCAGTATTTT.

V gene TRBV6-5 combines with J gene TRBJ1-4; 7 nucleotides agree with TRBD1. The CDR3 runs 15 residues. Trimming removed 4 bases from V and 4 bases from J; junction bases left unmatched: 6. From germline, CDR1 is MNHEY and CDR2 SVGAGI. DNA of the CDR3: TGTGCCAGCAGTTTGGGGGACAGAAGTAATGAAAAACTGTTTTTT. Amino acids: CASSLGDRSNEKLFF.

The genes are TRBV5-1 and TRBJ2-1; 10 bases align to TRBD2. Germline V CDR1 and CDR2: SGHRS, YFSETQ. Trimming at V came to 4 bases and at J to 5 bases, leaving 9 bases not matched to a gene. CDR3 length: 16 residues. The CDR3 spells CASSRSGRANDNEQFF. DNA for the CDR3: TGCGCCAGCAGCAGAAGCGGGAGGGCCAATGACAATGAGCAGTTCTTC.

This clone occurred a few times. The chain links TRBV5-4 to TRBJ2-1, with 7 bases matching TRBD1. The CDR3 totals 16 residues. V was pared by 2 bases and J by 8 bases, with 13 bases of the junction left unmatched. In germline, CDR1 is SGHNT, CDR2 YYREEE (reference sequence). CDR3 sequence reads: CASSFTKGAAGDEQFF. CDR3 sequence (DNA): TGTGCCAGCAGCTTTACAAAGGGGGCAGCCGGCGATGAGCAGTTCTTC.

The CDR3 DNA is TGTGCCAGCAGTTTTAGCGGTACTGGGGCCAACGTCCTGACTTTC. Translation gives CASSFSGTGANVLTF. The genes are TRBV28 and TRBJ2-6; D is possibly TRBD2 (6 bases). V lost 3 bases and J 2 bases, leaving 8 bases between the germline ends. Germline loops: CDR1 MDHEN, CDR2 SYDVKM. The CDR3 is made up of 15 amino acids.

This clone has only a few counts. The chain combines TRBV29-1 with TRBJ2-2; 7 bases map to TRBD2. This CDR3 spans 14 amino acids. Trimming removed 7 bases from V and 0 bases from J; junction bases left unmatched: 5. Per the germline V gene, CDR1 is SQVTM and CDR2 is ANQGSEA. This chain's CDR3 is CSALAETNTGELFF. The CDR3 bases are TGCAGCGCCCTAGCGGAGACGAACACCGGGGAGCTGTTTTTT.